Each of the 29 T cell receptor beta chains below was sequenced from the same sample in a study of T-cell memory formation after mild COVID-19. A single record per CDR3 protein comes from TCRdb applying MiXCR to the 5' RACE reads. Of around 140,000 distinct CDR3 sequences in the sample, about 25% are singletons; the top ten hold around 22%. What was sequenced was PBMCs or a T cell subset sorted from them (not recorded which). The receptor source for this set is an adult woman who had mild COVID-19 (a few samples of this study predate the infection). Cell type and time point are not known.

This clonotype was observed a handful of times. The rearrangement joins TRBV7-8 to TRBJ2-1, with D unclear. The V end lost 5 bases, the J end lost 2 bases, and 4 bases lay between the germline ends. CDR1 and CDR2 from the germline V gene are SGHVS and FQNEAQ. CDR3 length: 12 amino acids. CDR3 protein: CASSMAYNEQFF. The DNA for the CDR3 is TGTGCCAGCAGCATGGCCTACAATGAGCAGTTCTTC.

The rearrangement uses TRBV7-3 and TRBJ2-3, with 9 bases lining up with TRBD2. CDR1 is SGHTA and CDR2 is FQGTGA in the germline V gene. Trimming at V came to 2 bases and at J to 3 bases, leaving 6 bases not matched to a gene. CDR3 length: 16 amino acids. The CDR3 nucleotides are TGTGCCAGCAGCTTACTAGCGGGGCTCAATACAGATACGCAGTATTTT. It is translated as CASSLLAGLNTDTQYF.

This clonotype was picked up many times. V gene TRBV7-3 combines with J gene TRBJ2-3; TRBD2 matches 8 bases. The germline CDR1 and CDR2 sequences are SGHTA and FQGTGA. V dropped 5 bases and J dropped 2; count of bases not matched to a gene: 3. There are 14 residues in the CDR3. The DNA of the CDR3 is TGTGCCAGCAGCCCGGGGGGGCCCACAGATACGCAGTATTTT. Translating gives CASSPGGPTDTQYF.

V gene TRBV27 combines with J gene TRBJ1-6; D uncertain. V gave up 2 bases and J gave up 10 bases, with 12 bases separating them. The CDR3 loop spans 14 amino acids. The germline V gene encodes CDR1 MNHEY and CDR2 SMNVEV (reference sequence). The CDR3 loop reads CASSLQAGGSPLHF. The CDR3, as DNA: TGTGCCAGCAGTTTACAGGCAGGAGGGTCACCCCTCCACTTT.

This clonotype is a singleton in its sample. The chain uses TRBV20-1 and TRBJ2-7; D possibly matches TRBD1 or TRBD2 (5 bases each). V was shortened by 6 bases and J by 0 bases, with 12 bases between the two germline ends. The CDR3 is made up of 13 amino acids. Germline CDR1 and CDR2: DFQATT and SNEGSKA (reference sequence). Written as DNA, the CDR3 is TGCAGTGCCCGAGGGGCGAACTCCTACGAGCAGTACTTC. Its translation is CSARGANSYEQYF.

The chain couples TRBV6-2 or TRBV6-3 to TRBJ2-7; D may match TRBD1 or TRBD2 (6 bases each). The CDR3 sequence is 17 residues long. CDR1 is MNHEY and CDR2 is SVGEGT in the germline V gene. The V and J ends lost 2 bases and 3 bases respectively, with 20 bases between them. CDR3 amino acids: CASSYGTFQGTLYEQYF. The CDR3 DNA reads TGTGCCAGCAGTTACGGGACTTTTCAGGGGACCCTCTACGAGCAGTACTTC.

This clonotype was observed a few times. The V call is TRBV18, the J call TRBJ2-3; D possibly corresponds to TRBD2 (5 bases). Looked up from germline, CDR1 is KGHSH and CDR2 is LQKENI. V lost 3 bases, J lost 3 bases, and 13 bases lay in between. CDR3 size: 15 residues. DNA for the CDR3: TGTGCCAGCTCACCCGGGGAGTTGCCGACAGATACGCAGTATTTT. This translates into CASSPGELPTDTQYF.

The chain joins TRBV6-5 to TRBJ2-7; D not resolved. This CDR3 contains 14 residues. CDR1 and CDR2 (germline): MNHEY, SVGAGI. Between the trimmed V and J ends, which lost 5 bases and 0 bases, there was a span of 11 bases. The CDR3 DNA reads as TGTGCCAGCAGTCCCGTGGCCAGCTCCTACGAGCAGTACTTC. Translation: CASSPVASSYEQYF.

The table lists this clonotype with a few counts. The chain couples TRBV10-3 to TRBJ2-1; D ambiguous. Germline lookup yields CDR1 ENHRY and CDR2 SYGVKD. Between the trimmed V and J ends, which lost 2 bases and 7 bases, there was a span of 12 bases. The CDR3 is made up of 14 amino acids. The DNA of the CDR3 is TGTGCCATCAGTGAGGTAATGACAAGGAATGAGCAGTTCTTC. As protein: CAISEVMTRNEQFF.

This clonotype has at least ten counts. The genes are TRBV3-1 and TRBJ1-1; no firm D call. This CDR3 contains 14 residues. The germline V gene encodes CDR1 LGHDT and CDR2 YNNKEL (reference sequence). Trimming took 1 base from V and 12 from J, leaving 18 bases between them. Written as DNA, the CDR3 is TGTGCCAGCAGCCAAGTTTCTACAGACCCTTGGTCTTTCTTT. Amino acid sequence: CASSQVSTDPWSFF.

The gene calls are TRBV5-8 and TRBJ2-7; D gene ambiguous. The CDR3 consists of 14 residues. The germline V gene has CDR1 SGHTS and CDR2 YDEGEE. The germline V and J ends were trimmed by 4 bases and 5 bases, with 16 bases remaining between them. The CDR3 DNA sequence: TGTGCCAGCAGCCCTGGCCCTTATTACCACGAGCAGTACTTC. It specifies CASSPGPYYHEQYF. Looking up the rest from reference TRBV5-8 and TRBJ2-7 gives the full variable domain: EAGVTQSPTHLIKTRGQQATLRCSPISGHTSVYWYQQALGLGLQFLLWYDEGEERNRGNFPPRFSGRQFPNYSSELNVNALELEDSALYLCASSPGPYYHEQYFGPGTRLTVT.

This clonotype has only a few counts. The chain is built from TRBV7-9 and TRBJ2-2, with D hard to call. V gave up 1 base and J gave up 1 base, with 7 bases separating them. The CDR3 runs 15 residues. Germline V gene sequence: CDR1 SEHNR, CDR2 FQNEAQ (reference sequence). DNA of the CDR3: TGTGCCAGCAGCTTAGTTGCACGGAACACCGGGGAGCTGTTTTTT. It is translated as CASSLVARNTGELFF. Combining the CDR3 with reference TRBV7-9 and TRBJ2-2 gives the whole variable domain DTGVSQNPRHKITKRGQNVTFRCDPISEHNRLYWYRQTLGQGPEFLTYFQNEAQLEKSRLLSDRFSAERPKGSFSTLEIQRTEQGDSAMYLCASSLVARNTGELFFGEGSRLTVL.

There are a few counts of this clonotype. The chain uses TRBV4-3 and TRBJ2-7; the D is unclear. V dropped 1 base and J dropped 4 bases, with 11 bases sitting between them. Looked up from germline, CDR1 is LGHNA and CDR2 is YSLEER. CDR3 length: 14 amino acids. DNA for the CDR3: TGCGCCAGCAGCCAAGGGATCCAAGCATACGAGCAGTACTTC. The encoded protein is CASSQGIQAYEQYF.

This chain uses TRBV29-1 with TRBJ2-2; TRBD1 agrees at 8 bases. The CDR3 has 12 amino acids. V was pared by 8 bases and J by 4 bases, with 3 bases of the junction left unmatched. From germline, CDR1 is SQVTM and CDR2 ANQGSEA. The CDR3 spells CSWTGSTGELFF. The CDR3 region has the DNA TGCAGCTGGACAGGGAGCACCGGGGAGCTGTTTTTT.

The chain is built from TRBV7-9 and TRBJ2-3; tentatively, D is TRBD2 (5 bases). The CDR3 extends over 15 amino acids. The V and J ends lost 5 bases and 0 bases respectively, with 12 bases between them. Germline values: CDR1 SEHNR, CDR2 FQNEAQ (reference sequence). DNA of the CDR3: TGTGCCAGCAGCCCTAGCCTCGGTAGCACAGATACGCAGTATTTT. Translating gives CASSPSLGSTDTQYF. Complete variable domain (other parts from reference TRBV7-9 and TRBJ2-3): DTGVSQNPRHKITKRGQNVTFRCDPISEHNRLYWYRQTLGQGPEFLTYFQNEAQLEKSRLLSDRFSAERPKGSFSTLEIQRTEQGDSAMYLCASSPSLGSTDTQYFGPGTRLTVL.

This clonotype turned up a few times. V and J are TRBV7-9 and TRBJ2-2; D uncertain. V was pared by 5 bases and J by 5 bases, with 9 bases between. This CDR3 comprises 13 residues. In germline, CDR1 is SEHNR, CDR2 FQNEAQ (reference sequence). This CDR3 is CASSLPSTGELFF. The CDR3 coding sequence is TGTGCCAGCAGCCTCCCTTCGACCGGGGAGCTGTTTTTT.

This chain links TRBV7-9 with TRBJ2-7; either TRBD1 or TRBD2 may fit D (5 bases each). The germline V and J ends were trimmed by 5 bases and 0 bases, with 14 bases remaining between them. Germline assignment: CDR1 SEHNR and CDR2 FQNEAQ (reference sequence). The CDR3 is 15 residues long. This CDR3 reads CASSVGGGSSYEQYF. The DNA of the CDR3 is TGTGCCAGCAGCGTAGGTGGGGGAAGCTCCTACGAGCAGTACTTC. The full variable domain, rest sourced from reference TRBV7-9 and TRBJ2-7, is DTGVSQNPRHKITKRGQNVTFRCDPISEHNRLYWYRQTLGQGPEFLTYFQNEAQLEKSRLLSDRFSAERPKGSFSTLEIQRTEQGDSAMYLCASSVGGGSSYEQYFGPGTRLTVT.

The chain employs TRBV3-1 and TRBJ2-7, with 9 nucleotides matching TRBD2. CDR3 length equals 16 residues. After removal of 4 bases from V and 2 bases from J, the junction contained 9 bases not matched to a gene. From germline, CDR1 is LGHDT and CDR2 YNNKEL (reference sequence). The CDR3 here is CASSPLTSGLTYEQYF. In DNA form, the CDR3 reads TGTGCCAGCAGCCCGCTGACTAGCGGCCTAACCTACGAGCAGTACTTC.

Only a few counts were recorded for this clonotype. The chain carries TRBV5-6 and TRBJ1-1, with D possibly matching TRBD1 (5 bases). V dropped 4 bases and J dropped 1 base, with 11 bases sitting between them. The CDR3 has 14 residues. From germline, CDR1 is SGHDT and CDR2 YYEEEE. CDR3 in DNA: TGTGCCAGCAGCGGAGGGACTTGGAACACTGAAGCTTTCTTT. Protein: CASSGGTWNTEAFF. Drawing the rest from reference TRBV5-6 and TRBJ1-1, the complete variable domain is DAGVTQSPTHLIKTRGQQVTLRCSPKSGHDTVSWYQQALGQGPQFIFQYYEEEERQRGNFPDRFSGHQFPNYSSELNVNALLLGDSALYLCASSGGTWNTEAFFGQGTRLTVV.

In its sample, this clonotype was seen a few times. This chain joins TRBV7-9 and TRBJ2-3, with 8 bases matching TRBD2. Germline V CDR1 and CDR2: SEHNR, FQNEAQ (reference sequence). The V segment lost 5 bases and the J segment 2 bases; nucleotides outside the gene matches: 3. The CDR3 consists of 14 residues. The CDR3 sequence is CASSRGGYTDTQYF. The CDR3 DNA follows: TGTGCCAGCAGCCGGGGGGGATACACAGATACGCAGTATTTT.

V is TRBV4-3 and J is TRBJ2-4; D is perhaps TRBD1 (5 bases). Trimming took 0 bases from V and 8 from J, leaving 8 bases between them. The germline V gene has CDR1 LGHNA and CDR2 YSLEER. This CDR3 has 13 amino acids. As DNA, the CDR3 is TGCGCCAGCAGCCAAGAACAGGATGACATTCAGTACTTC. Protein product: CASSQEQDDIQYF.

J is TRBJ2-1 and V is TRBV25-1; TRBD2 matches 10 bases. Germline CDR1 MGHDK, CDR2 SYGVNS. V dropped 8 bases and J dropped 9; count of bases not matched to a gene: 4. This CDR3 contains 12 residues. DNA of the CDR3: TGTGCCAGCGTAGCGGGGGGCCCTGAGCAGTTCTTC. Translation: CASVAGGPEQFF.

This chain connects TRBV30 to TRBJ2-3; 11 bases align to TRBD2. Per the germline V gene, CDR1 is GTSNPN and CDR2 is SVGIG (reference sequence). V trimming: 2 bases; J trimming: 4 bases; junction bases outside the gene matches: 5. The CDR3 length is 15 residues. CDR3 DNA sequence: TGTGCCTGGAGTCCGACTAGCGGGACCGCAGATACGCAGTATTTT. Residues: CAWSPTSGTADTQYF. The full variable domain, rest sourced from reference TRBV30 and TRBJ2-3, is SQTIHQWPATLVQPVGSPLSLECTVEGTSNPNLYWYRQAAGRGLQLLFYSVGIGQISSEVPQNLSASRPQDRQFILSSKKLLLSDSGFYLCAWSPTSGTADTQYFGPGTRLTVL.

This CDR3 reads CASSMALGQDNQPQHF. CDR3 coding DNA: TGTGCCAGTAGTATGGCCCTGGGTCAGGACAATCAGCCCCAGCATTTT. This sequence joins TRBV19 and TRBJ1-5; D is unclear. The CDR3 totals 16 residues. Germline lookup yields CDR1 LNHDA and CDR2 SQIVND (reference sequence). Trimming took off 3 bases at V and 3 bases at J, with 15 bases between the two ends.

The chain carries TRBV7-6 and TRBJ1-1; tentative D call: TRBD1 (5 bases). Trimming stripped 4 bases from V and 4 bases from J, with 13 bases between. The CDR3 is 14 amino acids. CDR1 SGHVS and CDR2 FNYEAQ come from the germline V gene. The DNA of the CDR3 is TGTGCCAGCAGCTCCCCCCTGGGGGGCACTGAAGCTTTCTTT. Translating gives CASSSPLGGTEAFF.

This chain joins TRBV4-3 and TRBJ2-1, with 13 bases matching TRBD2. The length of the CDR3 is 16 residues. Trimming at V came to 6 bases and at J to 9 bases, leaving 11 bases not matched to a gene. Germline assignment: CDR1 LGHNA and CDR2 YSLEER. This CDR3 is CASSPQLAGGPTEQFF. The CDR3 region has the DNA TGCGCCAGCAGTCCGCAACTAGCGGGAGGGCCCACTGAGCAGTTCTTC.

The J gene is TRBJ2-3, the V gene TRBV20-1; D is undetermined. Germline values: CDR1 DFQATT, CDR2 SNEGSKA (reference sequence). Trimming removed 6 bases at V and 3 bases at J, with 4 bases between. The CDR3 extends over 10 amino acids. The CDR3 DNA reads as TGCAGTGCCCCGACAGATACGCAGTATTTT. As protein: CSAPTDTQYF.

The J gene is TRBJ2-1, the V gene TRBV6-4; tentative D call: TRBD2 (6 bases). Germline V CDR1 and CDR2: MRHNA, SNTAGT. This CDR3 is 13 amino acids long. Deletions cut 6 bases from V and 4 bases from J, with 10 bases between. CDR3 DNA: TGTGCCAGCAGCGGGGAGGAATACAATGAGCAGTTCTTC. This codes for CASSGEEYNEQFF.

This clonotype was recorded many times. The CDR3 coding sequence is TGTGCCAGCAGCCCCGGGACAGGGAACTACGAGCAGTACTTC. Translating gives CASSPGTGNYEQYF. The chain joins TRBV5-4 to TRBJ2-7, with TRBD1 identical over 9 bases. This CDR3 has 14 amino acids. CDR1 is SGHNT, CDR2 YYREEE, per germline (reference sequence). Trimming at V came to 4 bases and at J to 3 bases, leaving 5 bases not matched to a gene. Combining the CDR3 with reference TRBV5-4 and TRBJ2-7 gives the whole variable domain ETGVTQSPTHLIKTRGQQVTLRCSSQSGHNTVSWYQQALGQGPQFIFQYYREEENGRGNFPPRFSGLQFPNYSSELNVNALELDDSALYLCASSPGTGNYEQYFGPGTRLTVT.